What follows are 8 T cell receptor beta chains derived from one specimen sequenced in a study of response to subunit inactivated influenza vaccine. MiXCR, applied by TCRdb to the RT-PCR reads, yields one record per CDR3 protein. Of about 190,000 distinct CDR3 sequences listed, roughly an eighth are singletons. The material was CD8+ T cells sorted from PBMCs, obtained less than 6 days after vaccination. The receptors here all came from a man aged 50-59 years who received an inactivated influenza vaccine.

The V and J genes are TRBV27 and TRBJ2-5; D gene ambiguous. Germline-derived CDR1 and CDR2 are MNHEY and SMNVEV (reference sequence). Trimming cost V 3 bases and J 4 bases, with 3 bases left between them. There are 11 residues in the CDR3. The CDR3 coding sequence is TGTGCCAGCAGTTTTCTAGAGACCCAGTACTTC. This translates into CASSFLETQYF.

This clonotype showed up just a few times. The CDR3 coding sequence is TGTGCCAGCAGTTACTCGATTGGGGGGGTCACCGGGGAGCTGTTTTTT. As protein: CASSYSIGGVTGELFF. The chain couples TRBV6-5 to TRBJ2-2; 7 positions agree with TRBD2. Per germline, CDR1 MNHEY and CDR2 SVGAGI. Trimming at V came to 0 bases and at J to 4 bases, leaving 5 bases not matched to a gene. This CDR3 contains 16 residues.

The chain employs TRBV10-2 and TRBJ2-3, with 8 bases fitting TRBD1. Losses at the gene ends were 5 bases for V and 4 bases for J; bases not matched to a gene: 11. In germline, CDR1 is WSHSY, CDR2 SAAADI. This CDR3 has 16 residues. The CDR3 is CASSRDRTGIPDTQYF. The CDR3 nucleotides read TGCGCCAGCAGTCGGGACAGGACAGGGATCCCAGATACGCAGTATTTT.

This clonotype was recorded only once. The V gene is TRBV4-1, the J gene TRBJ2-7; D gene uncertain. Germline lookup yields CDR1 MGHRA and CDR2 YSYEKL. CDR3 size: 14 residues. V lost 4 bases to trimming and J lost 3 bases, with 13 bases between them. CDR3 sequence: CASSLTPGLYEQYF. The CDR3 DNA sequence: TGCGCCAGCAGCCTAACTCCCGGGCTCTACGAGCAGTACTTC.

A few counts support this clonotype. V gene TRBV4-2 combines with J gene TRBJ2-2; 8 nucleotides match TRBD1. V dropped 4 bases and J dropped 7; count of bases not matched to a gene: 8. The germline V gene has CDR1 LGHNA and CDR2 YNFKEQ. This CDR3 has 15 amino acids. CDR3 DNA sequence: TGTGCCAGCAGCCCCCTTGACAGGGGCGGCGGGGAGCTGTTTTTT. It is translated as CASSPLDRGGGELFF.

This clonotype was counted at least ten times. The V and J genes are TRBV15 and TRBJ2-4; weak D call: TRBD1 (6 bases). The length of the CDR3 is 17 residues. V was cut by 3 bases and J by 0 bases, with 15 bases left in between. CDR1 is LNHNV and CDR2 is YYDKDF in the germline V gene (reference sequence). The CDR3 DNA sequence: TGTGCCACCAGCAGCGCACGACAGGAACTAGCCAAAAACATTCAGTACTTC. It translates to CATSSARQELAKNIQYF.

CDR3 protein: CASSPNPGREFF. As DNA, the CDR3 is TGTGCCAGCAGCCCAAACCCGGGACGAGAGTTCTTC. This chain links TRBV11-2 with TRBJ2-1, with D perhaps assigned TRBD1 or TRBD2 (5 bases each). Trimming cost V 5 bases and J 14 bases, with 16 bases left between them. The CDR3 length is 12 residues. Germline V lookup: CDR1 SGHAT, CDR2 FQNNGV.

The chain has TRBV12-5 and TRBJ2-5, with 8 bases matching TRBD2. The CDR3 extends over 19 amino acids. Trimming took 1 base from V and 4 from J; bases not matched to a gene: 17. Germline assignment: CDR1 LGHNT and CDR2 FRNRAP. The DNA of the CDR3 is TGTGCTAGTGGTTTGGGGGACACGGCGGGAGGCCCATTCGGAGAGACCCAGTACTTC. The encoded protein is CASGLGDTAGGPFGETQYF.